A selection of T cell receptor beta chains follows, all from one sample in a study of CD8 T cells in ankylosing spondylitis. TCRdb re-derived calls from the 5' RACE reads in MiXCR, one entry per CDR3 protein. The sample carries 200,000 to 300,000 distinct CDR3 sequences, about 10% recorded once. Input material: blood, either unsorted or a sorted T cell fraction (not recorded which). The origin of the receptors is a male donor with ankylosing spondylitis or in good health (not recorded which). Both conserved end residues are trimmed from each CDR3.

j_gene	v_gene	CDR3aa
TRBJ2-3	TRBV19	ASSIDRGDTQY
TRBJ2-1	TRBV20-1	SASQWLAGGNEQF
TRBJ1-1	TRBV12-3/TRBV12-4	ASSLARTGHTEAF
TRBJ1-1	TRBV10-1	ASSESGTPGGF
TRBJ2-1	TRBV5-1	ASSFGQGGTNEQF
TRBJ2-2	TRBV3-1	ASRRGGMAGELF
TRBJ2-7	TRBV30	AWSLSGTSGYEQY
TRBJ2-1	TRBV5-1	ASSIDREKGGNEQF
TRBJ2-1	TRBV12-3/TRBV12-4	ASSSIQGGLAGYNEQF
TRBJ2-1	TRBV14	ASSDRTYNEQF
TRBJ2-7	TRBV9	ASSTRTQTTYEQY
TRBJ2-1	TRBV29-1	SVEGTRTYNEQF
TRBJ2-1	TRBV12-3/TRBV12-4	ASSLVFNEQF
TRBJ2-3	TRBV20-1	SAGGTGGTDTQY
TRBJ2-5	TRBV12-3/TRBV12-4	ASSRTGSGETQY
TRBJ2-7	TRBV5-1	ASYNQGAGEQY
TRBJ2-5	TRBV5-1	ASSLGQGAGKTQY
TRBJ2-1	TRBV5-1	ASQMGDSRSYNEQF
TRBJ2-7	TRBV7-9	ASSLARTGPNEQY
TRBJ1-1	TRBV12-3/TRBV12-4	ASSFSGNTEAF
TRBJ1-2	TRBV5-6	ASSLTSGEGYGYT
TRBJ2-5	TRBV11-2	ASSNDRQETQY
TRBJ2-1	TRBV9	ASSVQGQVIGEQF
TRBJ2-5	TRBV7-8	ASSPRQVGLQETQY
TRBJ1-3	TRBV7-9	ASSVPFEGSSGNTIY
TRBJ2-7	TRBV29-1	SAMGTERYEQY
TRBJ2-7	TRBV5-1	ASSLSADLLSYEQY
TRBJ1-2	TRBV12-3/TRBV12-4	ASSPLGGYT
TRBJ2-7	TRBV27	ASSLLGVRDRAYEQY
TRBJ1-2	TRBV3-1	ASSQVGQADGYT
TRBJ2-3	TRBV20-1	SAQGWSADTQY
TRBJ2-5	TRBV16	ASTKQLPWLQETQY
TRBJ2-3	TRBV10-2	ASRISFSVTDTQY
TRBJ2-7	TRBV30	AWNRMPAYEQY
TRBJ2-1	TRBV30	AWSRDRGLNEQF
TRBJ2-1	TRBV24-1	ATSLAGGTQF
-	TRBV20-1	SATDPSGGDTQH
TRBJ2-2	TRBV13	ASSFLRVMNTGELF
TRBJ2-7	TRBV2	ASRGLGSSYEQY
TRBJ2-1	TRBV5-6	ASSLEWSSYNEQF
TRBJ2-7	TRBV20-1	SARDGDRGYREQY
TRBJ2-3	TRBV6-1	ASTKDPSGPDTQY
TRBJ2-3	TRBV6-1	ATGLAPHTDTQY
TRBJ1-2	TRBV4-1	ASSQVQGAGYT
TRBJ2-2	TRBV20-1	SAKLYAGELF
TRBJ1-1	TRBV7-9	ASSRRGQAGTEAF
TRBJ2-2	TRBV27	ASSLSGNTGELF
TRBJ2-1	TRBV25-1	ASSDPSGGSYNEQF
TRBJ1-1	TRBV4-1	ASSHIQGGAEAF
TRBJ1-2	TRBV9	ASSQGEGGGYT
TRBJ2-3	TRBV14	ASSRVLTDTQY